The T cell receptor beta chain under discussion was sequenced for a study of memory CD4+ T cells and cytomegalovirus serostatus. Study context: Healthy Belgian adult donors included under ten CMV-positive and some 23 CMV-negative people.

Single viable CD3+CD4+CD8-CD45RO+ cells were sorted as the memory CD4+ T cells. Serum IgG to CMV pp150, pp28, p38 and p52 defined serostatus. After thawing, CD4+ T cells were positively selected. General study results and limits: CD4+ memory repertoires contained 67 of 164 reported CMV TCRbeta sequences.

As concerns this clone: Its matching antigen is unknown.

Data came from immunoSEQ multiplex PCR; TCRdb stores just in-frame clones and leaves some out. The top ten clones hold around 0.67% of a sample with some 48,000 clones, about 78% of them seen once. The source is an adult in good health and CMV-seronegative. Specimen: memory CD4+ T cells from blood.

CDR3 nucleotide sequence: TGTGCCATCAGAGACAGGGTTGGGCAGCCCCAGCATTTT. Its translation is CAIRDRVGQPQHF. The chain combines TRBV10-3 with TRBJ1-5, with 7 nucleotides matching TRBD1. This CDR3 spans 13 amino acids. The V and J ends lost 6 bases and 7 bases, in that order; junction bases with no gene match: 6. Germline CDR1 reads ENHRY; CDR2 reads SYGVKD.